This T cell receptor beta chain was sequenced during a study of identical twins. Study-level points and caveats: Twins' excess sharing was less marked for out-of-frame beta sequences. Conclusions came from cross-sectional statistical analysis, not from following the same donors.

This clonotype was seen more than once but under ten times. Its antigen is undetermined. This CDR3 region has 14 residues. V lost 6 bases to trimming and J lost 5 bases; unmatched junction nucleotides: 6. Germline CDR1 reads MNHEY; CDR2 reads SVGEGT. TCRdb analysed the 5' RACE reads with MiXCR anew, one entry per CDR3 protein. Here the sample spans nearly 250,000 distinct CDR3 sequences, 5.5% to 7% being singletons. The data also belong to a second study, concerning yellow fever vaccine responses in identical twins.

This TCR was recovered from a woman between 18 and 29 years old in good health. V is TRBV6-2 or TRBV6-3 and J is TRBJ2-3, with 9 bases fitting TRBD2. The sequenced sample consisted of memory (CD45RO+) T cells sorted from blood. The CDR3 spells CASSWTSEGDTQYF. The DNA of the CDR3 is TGTGCCAGCAGCTGGACTAGCGAGGGAGATACGCAGTATTTT.